The clone carrying this T cell receptor beta chain was found a few times. Antigen unknown. The sample belongs to a study of early T cells in non-severe SARS-CoV-2 infection. At the level of the study: RNA in bulk from unsorted whole blood was sequenced, and chains were unpaired. Study outcomes and limitations: Comparison of clonotypes with VDJdb favored anti-spike CD8 responses while missing private and CD4 specificities.

Unique molecular identifiers were attached to individual cDNA molecules. TCRdb redid the calling of the 5' RACE reads with MiXCR, one entry per CDR3 protein. The repertoire holds some 60,000 distinct CDR3 sequences, with more than 8.5% as singletons. Germline V gene lookup returns CDR1 MNHEY and CDR2 SVGAGI. Trimming left V 5 bases short and J 0 bases short, with 5 bases between. The CDR3 loop spans 13 amino acids. This chain uses TRBV6-5 with TRBJ1-3; D perhaps matches TRBD1 (5 bases). The TCR sequence derives from an adult who was a healthcare worker with PCR-confirmed SARS-CoV-2 infection or an uninfected control (not recorded which). The sequenced sample consisted of whole blood. The CDR3 is CASSQGSGNTIYF. DNA of the CDR3: TGTGCCAGCAGTCAGGGCTCTGGAAACACCATATATTTT.